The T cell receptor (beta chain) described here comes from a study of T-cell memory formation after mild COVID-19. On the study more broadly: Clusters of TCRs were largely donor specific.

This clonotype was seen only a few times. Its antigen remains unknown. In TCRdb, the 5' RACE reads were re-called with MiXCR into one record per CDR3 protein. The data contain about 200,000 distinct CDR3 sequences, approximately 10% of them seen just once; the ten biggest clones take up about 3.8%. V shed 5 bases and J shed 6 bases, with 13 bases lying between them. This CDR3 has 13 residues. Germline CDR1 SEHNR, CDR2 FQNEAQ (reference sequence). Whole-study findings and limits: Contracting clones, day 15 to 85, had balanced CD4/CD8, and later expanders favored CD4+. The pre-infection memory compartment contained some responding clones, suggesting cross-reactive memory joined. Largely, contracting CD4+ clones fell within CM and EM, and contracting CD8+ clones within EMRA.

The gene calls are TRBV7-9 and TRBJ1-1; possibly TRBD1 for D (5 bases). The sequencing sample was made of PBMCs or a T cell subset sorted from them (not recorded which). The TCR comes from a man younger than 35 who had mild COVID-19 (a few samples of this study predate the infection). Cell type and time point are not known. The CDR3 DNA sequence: TGTGCCAGCAGCGAAGAACAGGTGTCTGAAGCTTTCTTT. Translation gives CASSEEQVSEAFF.